This TCR beta chain was captured by sequencing in a study of PD-1 blockade in classical Hodgkin lymphoma. Here immunoSEQ multiplex PCR was the method, and the copy in TCRdb shows in-frame clones only, minus some. This sample has approximately 29,000 clones, with about four fifths found just once. Concerning this clone itself: The target antigen is unknown.

Study-wide findings and caveats: Possible causes of repertoire differences, disease activity or prior therapy, remain undefined. The diversity seen at baseline in complete responders resembled that of newly diagnosed patients. CD4+ TCR diversity rose significantly by C4D1, and CD8+ TCR diversity did not.

Time point meaning: cycle 4 day 1 (C4D1), after six to seven weeks of nivolumab. Relapses following autologous stem cell transplantation were seen in all patients, with brentuximab vedotin exposure varying. Complete response, partial response or progressive disease constituted the best response categories observed. The sequence derives from a human donor with classical Hodgkin lymphoma. This specimen consisted of peripheral blood mononuclear cells (PBMCs), obtained before the fourth cycle of nivolumab.

CDR3 sequence (DNA): TGTGCCAGCAGCTCATTGGAGGGGAAAGCTGAAGCTTTCTTT. This codes for CASSSLEGKAEAFF. The V and J genes are TRBV5-6 and TRBJ1-1; D is perhaps TRBD1 (5 bases). The CDR3 is 14 residues long. Deletions cut 3 bases from V and 6 bases from J, with 15 bases between. Germline V gene lookup returns CDR1 SGHDT and CDR2 YYEEEE.